The next 23 T cell receptor beta chains were all read from a single sample in a study of glioma-infiltrating T cells. The iRepertoire nested amplicon-rescue multiplex PCR amplified TCR alpha and beta CDR3s from RNA. TCRdb re-called the multiplex PCR reads through MiXCR, storing one row per CDR3 protein. The data show around 190,000 distinct CDR3 sequences, approximately 30% seen once. Material for sequencing was glioma tissue, nonneoplastic brain tissue, or PBMCs (not recorded which). The receptors were sampled from a human donor with low-grade glioma or glioblastoma, undergoing nonglioma brain surgery, or in good health (not recorded which).

Only a few counts were recorded for this clonotype. This chain joins TRBV11-2 and TRBJ1-4; 8 nucleotides align to TRBD1. Germline CDR1 SGHAT, CDR2 FQNNGV. The length of the CDR3 is 17 residues. The junction had 6 bases not matched to a gene; V was cut back by 3 bases and J by 0 bases. Written as DNA, the CDR3 is TGTGCCAGCAGCTTCTGGACAGGGACGACAACTAATGAAAAACTGTTTTTT. It encodes CASSFWTGTTTNEKLFF.

The rearrangement links TRBV18 to TRBJ2-7, with D maybe TRBD2 (6 bases). Trimming removed 6 bases from V and 4 bases from J, with 16 bases in between. The CDR3 runs 14 residues. Germline V CDR1 and CDR2: KGHSH, LQKENI. In nucleotides, the CDR3 is TGTGCCAGCTCCCCCGAGACTAGAACTTACGAGCAGTACTTC. Translating gives CASSPETRTYEQYF.

This clonotype has at least ten counts. The rearrangement uses TRBV4-1 and TRBJ2-7; D is unclear. The V end was cut by 0 bases, the J end by 7 bases, with 16 bases between. The CDR3 has 15 amino acids. Germline V gene data show CDR1 as MGHRA and CDR2 as YSYEKL. In DNA form, the CDR3 reads TGCGCCAGCAGCCAAGAGTTTACCACAACACAGGAGCAGTACTTC. Translating it yields CASSQEFTTTQEQYF.

This clonotype was found many times. This rearrangement joins TRBV18 to TRBJ1-3; tentatively, D is TRBD1 (6 bases). V gave up 3 bases and J gave up 2 bases, with 14 bases separating them. Germline CDR1 and CDR2: KGHSH and LQKENI. This CDR3 has 16 residues. CDR3 coding DNA: TGTGCCAGCTCACCTTTCCCACAGGGAACTGGAAACACCATATATTTT. It translates to CASSPFPQGTGNTIYF.

This clonotype was counted only a few times. V is TRBV29-1 and J is TRBJ2-5, with a tentative D call TRBD1 (5 bases). Germline CDR1 and CDR2: SQVTM and ANQGSEA. CDR3 length: 12 residues. The germline V and J ends were trimmed by 4 bases and 5 bases, with 11 bases remaining between them. The CDR3 DNA reads TGCAGCGTTGTACAGGCTGGGGAGACCCAGTACTTC. Amino acids: CSVVQAGETQYF.

About this clonotype itself: It may be a read error: a sequence one base away is much more abundant. This rearrangement joins TRBV3-1 to TRBJ2-7; D perhaps matches TRBD2 (6 bases). CDR1 LGHDT and CDR2 YNNKEL come from the germline V gene (reference sequence). The V gene lost 6 bases and the J gene lost 4 bases, with 19 bases spanning the gap. This CDR3 contains 15 residues. In DNA form, the CDR3 reads TGTGCCAGCAGACTGCGGGACTTTGGTTATTACGAGCAGTACTTC. Translated: CASRLRDFGYYEQYF.

This clonotype appeared many times. The chain has TRBV7-2 and TRBJ2-3; D ambiguous. The germline gives CDR1 SGHTA, CDR2 FQGNSA. V lost 3 bases and J 1 base, leaving 14 bases between the germline ends. The CDR3 has 16 amino acids. CDR3 nucleotide sequence: TGTGCCAGCAGCTTGTCCGTCGTGGCAGGCACAGATACGCAGTATTTT. Encoded protein: CASSLSVVAGTDTQYF. The full variable domain, in which reference TRBV7-2 and TRBJ2-3 provide the parts outside the CDR3, is GAGVSQSPSNKVTEKGKDVELRCDPISGHTALYWYRQSLGQGLEFLIYFQGNSAPDKSGLPSDRFSAERTGGSVSTLTIQRTQQEDSAVYLCASSLSVVAGTDTQYFGPGTRLTVL.

This clonotype was counted many times. The rearrangement joins TRBV20-1 to TRBJ2-7; weak D call: TRBD2 (6 bases). Trimming left V 6 bases short and J 0 bases short, with 12 bases between. The length of the CDR3 is 13 residues. In germline, CDR1 is DFQATT, CDR2 SNEGSKA (reference sequence). The CDR3 nucleotides are TGCAGTGCGGGGGGACCGAGCTCCTACGAGCAGTACTTC. Translated, it gives CSAGGPSSYEQYF.

For this clonotype: A much larger clonotype is one base distant, so this may be a read error. CDR3: CAISEASQETQYF. The CDR3 nucleotides read TGTGCCATTAGTGAAGCGAGCCAAGAGACCCAGTACTTC. The chain uses TRBV19 and TRBJ2-5, with D unclear. CDR3 length equals 13 residues. Germline V gene lookup returns CDR1 LNHDA and CDR2 SQIVND (reference sequence).

This clonotype was seen at least ten times. This chain connects TRBV12-3 or TRBV12-4 to TRBJ1-1, with 8 bases aligning to TRBD1. CDR3 length: 14 residues. Unmatched junction bases numbered 3, after V lost 1 base and J lost 5 bases. In DNA, the CDR3 is TGTGCCAGCAGTTTAGGGACAGGGTTTACTGAAGCTTTCTTT. Translation gives CASSLGTGFTEAFF.

As to this clonotype: Sequence at one end of the junction differs from germline and may be a read error. This chain uses TRBV4-2 with TRBJ2-1; 8 bases are a match to TRBD2. CDR1 LGHNA and CDR2 YNFKEQ come from the germline V gene. The length of the CDR3 is 16 residues. CDR3 DNA sequence: TGTGCCAGCAACCAACCGGGACTAGTAGCCTTAAATGAGCAGTTCTTC. Its translation is CASNQPGLVALNEQFF.

This clonotype was found a few times. This chain connects TRBV18 to TRBJ2-7; possibly TRBD1 for D (5 bases). This CDR3 has 14 residues. V lost 3 bases to trimming and J lost 4 bases, with 13 bases between them. The V gene's germline CDR1 is KGHSH and CDR2 LQKENI. This CDR3 is CASSPVQTAYEQYF. CDR3 DNA sequence: TGTGCCAGCTCACCTGTGCAGACAGCTTACGAGCAGTACTTC.

Note on this clonotype: At one of its ends the junction is not consistent with the germline gene, which may arise from a read error. The chain has TRBV11-1 and TRBJ1-2, with TRBD1 matching 7 bases. The CDR3 runs 15 residues. The germline V gene has CDR1 SGHAT and CDR2 FQDESV (reference sequence). This chain's CDR3 is CASNITSSGGGGYTF. DNA for the CDR3: TGCGCCAGCAACATAACCTCTTCGGGAGGGGGCGGCTACACCTTC.

This clonotype has just one count. A much more abundant neighbour one base away suggests this may be a read error. The chain has TRBV28 and TRBJ2-5, with 8 bases lining up with TRBD1. Germline V gene lookup returns CDR1 MDHEN and CDR2 SYDVKM. CDR3 size: 15 residues. CDR3 DNA sequence: TGTGCCAGCAGTCCACCGGACAGGGCCCGAGCGACCCAGTCCTTC. Translated: CASSPPDRARATQSF.

This clonotype was detected many times. The chain has TRBV12-3 or TRBV12-4 and TRBJ1-2; 8 bases match TRBD1. J gave up 5 bases and V 4 bases, and 6 bases lay outside the gene matches. This CDR3 is 14 amino acids long. CDR3 in amino acids: CASSSSGTGYGYTF. CDR3 coding DNA: TGTGCCAGCAGTTCCTCCGGGACAGGTTATGGCTACACCTTC.

The gene calls are TRBV5-5 and TRBJ2-1; D unresolved. The germline CDR1 and CDR2 sequences are SGHKS and YYEKEE (reference sequence). The CDR3 runs to 15 residues. Between the trimmed V and J ends, which lost 1 base and 8 bases, there was a span of 16 bases. The DNA for the CDR3 is TGTGCCAGCAGCTTGAATCCCCTCGCTTCGGATGAGCAGTTCTTC. Translating gives CASSLNPLASDEQFF.

A remark on this clonotype: A clone one base away is much larger, so this may be a read error. The V call is TRBV12-3 or TRBV12-4, the J call TRBJ1-5; TRBD1 matches at 7 bases. The CDR3 totals 16 residues. The J segment lost 2 bases and the V segment lost 2 bases, leaving 6 bases of the junction unmatched. The CDR3 nucleotides read TGTGCCAGCAGTTTAAGGAGTGGACAGGGCAATCAGCCCCAGCATTTT. This translates into CASSLRSGQGNQPQHF.

The table lists this clonotype with a few counts. This chain uses TRBV7-2 with TRBJ2-1; 15 bases align to TRBD2. The junction had 11 bases not matched to a gene; V was cut back by 5 bases and J by 9 bases. This CDR3 comprises 17 residues. Germline lookup yields CDR1 SGHTA and CDR2 FQGNSA. CDR3 protein: CASSPGLAGGPRSEQFF. CDR3 DNA sequence: TGTGCCAGCAGCCCAGGACTAGCGGGAGGGCCTAGGAGTGAGCAGTTCTTC.

This clonotype appeared many times. The rearrangement joins TRBV6-2 or TRBV6-3 to TRBJ1-2; D unclear. This CDR3 spans 16 amino acids. V was shortened by 2 bases and J by 3 bases, with 16 bases between the two germline ends. Germline values: CDR1 MNHEY, CDR2 SVGEGT. The CDR3 DNA is TGTGCCAGCAGTTACCGTTCGAGGTTTCAGTACTATGGCTACACCTTC. Translating it yields CASSYRSRFQYYGYTF.

The V and J genes are TRBV28 and TRBJ2-7; TRBD2 matches 12 bases. Germline assignment: CDR1 MDHEN and CDR2 SYDVKM. Trimming cost V 7 bases and J 5 bases; bases outside gene matches: 9. The CDR3 is 15 amino acids. CDR3 region: CASTLSSGRAHEQYF. The CDR3 nucleotides read TGTGCCAGCACCCTCTCTAGCGGGAGGGCCCACGAGCAGTACTTC.

At least ten counts were recorded for this clonotype. The J gene is TRBJ1-2, the V gene TRBV5-6, with D tentatively TRBD1 (6 bases). V lost 3 bases to trimming and J lost 6 bases, with 9 bases between them. CDR3 length equals 12 residues. CDR1 is SGHDT and CDR2 is YYEEEE in the germline V gene. The CDR3: CASSSDSNGYTF. CDR3 coding DNA: TGTGCCAGCAGCTCGGACAGCAATGGCTACACCTTC.

In this sample, this clonotype turned up many times. V gene TRBV6-1 combines with J gene TRBJ1-5; D is perhaps TRBD1 (6 bases). With 3 bases removed from V and 2 bases from J, the gap between germline ends came to 11 bases. Germline-derived CDR1 and CDR2 are MNHNS and SASEGT. The CDR3 is 15 residues long. Here the CDR3 reads CASSEFGQRNQPQHF. CDR3 nucleotide sequence: TGTGCCAGCAGTGAGTTCGGACAGCGCAATCAGCCCCAGCATTTT.

This clonotype has a count of ten or more. The V and J genes are TRBV25-1 and TRBJ2-1; D possibly uses TRBD1 or TRBD2 (6 bases each). This CDR3 region has 15 residues. Germline values: CDR1 MGHDK, CDR2 SYGVNS. The germline V and J ends were trimmed by 3 bases and 4 bases, with 13 bases remaining between them. Written as DNA, the CDR3 is TGTGCCAGCAGTGACCACGGGGGCCTATACAATGAGCAGTTCTTC. The encoded protein is CASSDHGGLYNEQFF. Variable domain in full (rest from reference TRBV25-1 and TRBJ2-1): EADIYQTPRYLVIGTGKKITLECSQTMGHDKMYWYQQDPGMELHLIHYSYGVNSTEKGDLSSESTVSRIRTEHFPLTLESARPSHTSQYLCASSDHGGLYNEQFFGPGTRLTVL.